This T cell receptor beta chain was retrieved from a study of T cells after yellow fever vaccination (dated by TCRdb to between 2018 and 2020). Broadly, across the study: The SMART-Seq v4 Ultra Low Input RNA kit was used to prepare libraries from fractions with low cell numbers. Blood was collected at multiple timepoints before and after primary and secondary immunization, and bulk PBMC replicates and cell subsets were isolated. Two healthy male donors made up the cohort, one aged 18 to 30 years and the other aged 30 to 40 years. To track T-cell clones before and after primary and booster YFV17D yellow fever vaccination, bulk TCR alpha and beta repertoires were sequenced longitudinally.

This clonotype came up a few times. It has no known antigen specificity. The input lacks base qualities; no much larger clone sits a single base away. Paper-wide results and their limitations: The study included only a couple of donors, which limits how far the findings can be generalized. The secondary T-cell response was found to be weaker but faster than the primary response, with a peak reached on day 5 rather than on day 15. A small fraction of clonotypes showed up in both the CD4 and CD8 compartments, probably as a result of convergent recombination. Because abundant contaminating clonotypes from the bulk population could be contained in FACS-sorted repertoires, computational filtering was required. After the booster, most clones that had expanded after primary vaccination were detected again (about 97% of CD4 and around 88% of CD8), suggesting broad maintenance of memory.

Reading the label with the study, this specimen's treatment or condition is: live attenuated yellow fever vaccine strain. At each blood-draw timepoint, two biological replicates of bulk PBMCs were obtained. PBMCs were isolated from peripheral blood using a standard Ficoll-Paque protocol. RNA was extracted with TriZol from bulk PBMCs, CD4 and CD8 fractions, and dextramer-positive and dextramer-negative fractions. TCR cDNA was made using 5'RACE template switching, a step that added a universal primer site and unique molecular identifiers. Priming of cDNA synthesis was performed from both the TCR alpha and TCR beta constant segments. Library amplification used two PCR steps, and the second PCR step added sample barcodes and sequencing adapters. Sequencing of libraries was done on Illumina HiSeq 2500 (2x100 bp) or NovaSeq (2x150 bp). The authors' pipeline ran thus. Demultiplexing of reads and collapsing into UMI consensus sequences were performed with MIGEC, and V(D)J alignment was carried out with MiXCR. Clonotypes responding to the vaccine were identified with edgeR on replicate PBMC samples, with the criteria of FDR below 0.01 and a log2 fold change above 5 up to day 15. Each bulk clonotype received a CD4 or CD8 identity based on whether the sequenced CD4 or CD8 repertoire contained that clonotype at higher abundance. The public reads were quality trimmed at Q25 with fastp and then assembled into clones with MiXCR by TCRdb, keeping productive beta chains. Rows with one shared CDR3 protein collapse into an entry with the most common genes and DNA. TCRdb's processing, not the authors' own work, is the source of the V and J calls. This sample comprises 610,000 or so distinct CDR3 sequences, about 12% of them detected only once. The ten largest clones add up to 15% of the sample.

Deletion took 3 bases off V and 0 bases off J, with a span of 9 bases between the germline ends. The CDR1 and CDR2 encoded by the germline V gene are LGHNA and YSLEER. The CDR3 numbers 16 residues from cysteine through phenylalanine. Left in the record is the CDR3 DNA by itself, 48 bases read in frame from the first base. The TCR originated in a man in his thirties or forties who received the YFV17D yellow fever vaccine. Sequences were derived from PBMCs, sampled on the day of the yellow fever booster vaccination. The chain couples TRBV4-3 to TRBJ2-6; confidence is insufficient to name the D gene. CDR3 protein: CASSHQLSSGANVLTF. The DNA is as follows: TGCGCCAGCAGCCATCAATTGTCCTCTGGGGCCAACGTCCTGACTTTC.